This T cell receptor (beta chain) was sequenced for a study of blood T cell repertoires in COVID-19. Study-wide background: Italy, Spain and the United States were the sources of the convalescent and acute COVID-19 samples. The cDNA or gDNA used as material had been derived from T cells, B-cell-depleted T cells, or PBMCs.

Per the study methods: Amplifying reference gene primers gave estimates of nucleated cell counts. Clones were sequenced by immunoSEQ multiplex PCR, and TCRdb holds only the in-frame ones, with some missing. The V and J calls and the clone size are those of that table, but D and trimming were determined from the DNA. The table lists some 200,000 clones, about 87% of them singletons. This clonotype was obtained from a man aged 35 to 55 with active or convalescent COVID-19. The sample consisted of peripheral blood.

The CDR3 DNA follows: TGTGCCAGCAGCCCCCGGGGGGGTAATTCACCCCTCCACTTT. It yields the protein CASSPRGGNSPLHF. The chain carries TRBV7-9 and TRBJ1-6; D possibly corresponds to TRBD1 (5 bases). Germline CDR1 is SEHNR and CDR2 is FQNEAQ (reference sequence). V was trimmed by 5 bases and J by 6 bases, leaving 11 bases between them. The CDR3 spans 14 residues.